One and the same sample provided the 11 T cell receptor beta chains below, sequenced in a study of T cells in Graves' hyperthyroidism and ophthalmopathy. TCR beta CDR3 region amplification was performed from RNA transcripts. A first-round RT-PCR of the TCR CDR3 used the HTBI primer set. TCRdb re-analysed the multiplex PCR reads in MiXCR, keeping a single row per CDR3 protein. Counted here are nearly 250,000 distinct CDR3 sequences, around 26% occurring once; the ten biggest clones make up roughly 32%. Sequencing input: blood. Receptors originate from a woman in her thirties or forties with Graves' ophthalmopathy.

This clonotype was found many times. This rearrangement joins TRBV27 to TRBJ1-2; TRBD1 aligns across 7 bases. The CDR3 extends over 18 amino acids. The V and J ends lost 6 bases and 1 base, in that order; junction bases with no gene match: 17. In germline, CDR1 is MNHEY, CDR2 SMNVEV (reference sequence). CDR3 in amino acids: CASSLLTPLGTVNYGYTF. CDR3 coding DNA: TGTGCCAGCAGCCTCCTAACGCCCCTGGGGACAGTTAACTATGGCTACACCTTC.

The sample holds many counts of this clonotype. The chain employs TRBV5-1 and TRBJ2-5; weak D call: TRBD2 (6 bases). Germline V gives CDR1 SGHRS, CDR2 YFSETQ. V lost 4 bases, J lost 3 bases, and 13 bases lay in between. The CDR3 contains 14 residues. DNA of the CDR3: TGCGCCAGCAGCCCCGGGACTTATGAAGAGACCCAGTACTTC. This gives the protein CASSPGTYEETQYF.

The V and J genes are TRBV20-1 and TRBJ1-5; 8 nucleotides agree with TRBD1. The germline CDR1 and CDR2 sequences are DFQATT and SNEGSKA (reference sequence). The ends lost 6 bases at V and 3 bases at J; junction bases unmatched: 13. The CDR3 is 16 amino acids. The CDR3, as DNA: TGCAGTGCCCCGCGGCCGACAGGGGCTAACAATCAGCCCCAGCATTTT. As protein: CSAPRPTGANNQPQHF.

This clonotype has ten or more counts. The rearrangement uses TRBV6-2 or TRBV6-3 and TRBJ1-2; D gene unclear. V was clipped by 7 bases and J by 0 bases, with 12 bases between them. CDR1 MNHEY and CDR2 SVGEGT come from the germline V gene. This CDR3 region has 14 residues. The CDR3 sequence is CASTLGGSNYGYTF. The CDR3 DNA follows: TGTGCCAGCACCTTGGGCGGCTCTAACTATGGCTACACCTTC.

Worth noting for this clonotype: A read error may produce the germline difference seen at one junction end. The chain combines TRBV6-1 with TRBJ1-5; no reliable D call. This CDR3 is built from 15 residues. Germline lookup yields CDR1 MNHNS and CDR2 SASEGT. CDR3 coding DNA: TGTGCCAGCAGTGAGGCATTCTATAGCAATCAGCCCCAGCTTTTT. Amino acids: CASSEAFYSNQPQLF.

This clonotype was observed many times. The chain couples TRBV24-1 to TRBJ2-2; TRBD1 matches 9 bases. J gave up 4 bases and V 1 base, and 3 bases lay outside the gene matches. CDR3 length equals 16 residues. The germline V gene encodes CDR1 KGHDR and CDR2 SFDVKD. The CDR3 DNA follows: TGTGCCACCAGTGATTTTGGGACAGGGAGCACCGGGGAGCTGTTTTTT. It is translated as CATSDFGTGSTGELFF.

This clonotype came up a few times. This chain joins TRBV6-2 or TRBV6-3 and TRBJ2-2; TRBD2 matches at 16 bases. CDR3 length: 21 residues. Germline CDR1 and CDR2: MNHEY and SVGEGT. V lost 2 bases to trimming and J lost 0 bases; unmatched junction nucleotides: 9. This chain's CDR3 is CASSYAGLAGGPASNTGELFF. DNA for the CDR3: TGTGCCAGCAGTTACGCGGGACTAGCGGGAGGGCCGGCCTCGAACACCGGGGAGCTGTTTTTT.

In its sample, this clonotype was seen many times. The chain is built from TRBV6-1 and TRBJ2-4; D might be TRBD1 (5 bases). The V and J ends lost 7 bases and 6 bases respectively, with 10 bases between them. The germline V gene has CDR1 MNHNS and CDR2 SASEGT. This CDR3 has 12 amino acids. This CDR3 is CASTPQGNIQYF. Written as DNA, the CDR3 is TGTGCCAGCACCCCCCAGGGAAACATTCAGTACTTC.

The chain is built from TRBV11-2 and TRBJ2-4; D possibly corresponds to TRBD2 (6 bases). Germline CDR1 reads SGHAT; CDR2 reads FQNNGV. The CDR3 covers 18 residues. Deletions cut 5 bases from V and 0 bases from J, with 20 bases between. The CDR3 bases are TGTGCCAGCAGCCCAAGAGGGACGGGAGTAGGAGCCAAAAACATTCAGTACTTC. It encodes CASSPRGTGVGAKNIQYF. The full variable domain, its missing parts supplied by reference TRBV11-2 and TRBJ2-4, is EAGVAQSPRYKIIEKRQSVAFWCNPISGHATLYWYQQILGQGPKLLIQFQNNGVVDDSQLPKDRFSAERLKGVDSTLKIQPAKLEDSAVYLCASSPRGTGVGAKNIQYFGAGTRLSVL.

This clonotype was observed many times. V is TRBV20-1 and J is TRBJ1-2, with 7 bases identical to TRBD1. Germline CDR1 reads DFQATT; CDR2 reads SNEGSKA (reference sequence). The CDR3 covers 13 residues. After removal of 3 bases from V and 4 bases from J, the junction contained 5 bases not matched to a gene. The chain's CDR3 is CSASRTGIYGYTF. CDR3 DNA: TGCAGTGCTAGTCGGACAGGCATCTATGGCTACACCTTC.

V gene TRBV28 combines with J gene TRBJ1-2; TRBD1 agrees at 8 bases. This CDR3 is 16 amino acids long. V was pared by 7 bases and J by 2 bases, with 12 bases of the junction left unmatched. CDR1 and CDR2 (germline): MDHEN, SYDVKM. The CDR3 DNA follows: TGTGCCAGCAAAATCGGGACAGGTCCTTTCAACTATGGCTACACCTTC. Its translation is CASKIGTGPFNYGYTF.